The following is a T cell receptor beta chain sequence with its context. V was shortened by 1 base and J by 0 bases, with 13 bases between the two germline ends. In germline, CDR1 is SGHRS, CDR2 YFSETQ. The CDR3 contains 16 residues. This record comes from a study of early T cells in non-severe SARS-CoV-2 infection. Study overall: With bulk RNA from unsorted whole blood as input, sequencing yielded unpaired chains.

Separate cDNA molecules each had unique molecular identifiers attached to them. TCRdb reprocessed the 5' RACE reads with MiXCR, giving one entry per CDR3 protein. The sample holds around 50,000 distinct CDR3 sequences, 9.5% to 15% seen once. The chain joins TRBV5-1 to TRBJ1-1; D remains unclear. Sample: whole blood. The TCR was taken from an adult who was a healthcare worker with PCR-confirmed SARS-CoV-2 infection or an uninfected control (not recorded which). The DNA for the CDR3 is TGCGCCAGCAGCTTGTTCGTCGACGGAGTGAACACTGAAGCTTTCTTT. The encoded protein is CASSLFVDGVNTEAFF.